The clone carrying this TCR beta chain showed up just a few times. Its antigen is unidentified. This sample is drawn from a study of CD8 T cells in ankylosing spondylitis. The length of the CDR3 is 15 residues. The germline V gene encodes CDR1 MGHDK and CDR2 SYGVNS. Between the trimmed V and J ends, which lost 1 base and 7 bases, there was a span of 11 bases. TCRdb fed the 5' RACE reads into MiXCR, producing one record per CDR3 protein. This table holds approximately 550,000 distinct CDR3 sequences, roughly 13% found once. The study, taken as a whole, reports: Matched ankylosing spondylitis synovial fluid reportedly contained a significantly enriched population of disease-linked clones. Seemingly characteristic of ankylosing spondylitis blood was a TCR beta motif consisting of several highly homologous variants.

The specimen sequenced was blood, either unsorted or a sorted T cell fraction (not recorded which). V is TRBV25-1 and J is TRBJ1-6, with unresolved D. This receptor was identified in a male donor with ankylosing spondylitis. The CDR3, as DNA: TGTGCCAGCAGTGAATCAGTAGGGCTGAATTCACCCCTCCACTTT. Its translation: CASSESVGLNSPLHF.